The 7 T cell receptor beta chains below all came from one sample that was sequenced in a study of spatial heterogeneity in lung cancer. MiXCR, applied by TCRdb to the 5' RACE reads, yields one record per CDR3 protein. The table includes about 12,000 distinct CDR3 sequences, approximately 6.2% detected once. Time point meaning: sample taken at primary tumor resection. The input material, whole RNA from tumor, nontumor lung or frozen PBMC, was sequenced unsorted. The material was normal lung tissue next to the tumor, obtained at surgery. The receptors here all came from a male donor with early-stage non-small cell lung cancer.

This clonotype showed up many times. Little can be read into the size of this beta chain, an off-target read in a library designed for alpha chains. The chain couples TRBV20-1 to TRBJ2-1; TRBD2 agrees at 11 bases. Germline lookup yields CDR1 DFQATT and CDR2 SNEGSKA (reference sequence). The CDR3 consists of 15 residues. J lost 7 bases, V lost 5 bases, and 10 bases had no gene match. CDR3 nucleotides: TGCAGTGCTTTCCTTAGCGGGAGGGCCCGGAATGAGCAGTTCTTC. Amino acid sequence: CSAFLSGRARNEQFF.

This clonotype was counted at least ten times. The library was built for alpha chains, so this beta chain is an off-target read and its size means little. This chain links TRBV6-1 with TRBJ1-1, with 8 bases identical to TRBD1. The germline CDR1 and CDR2 sequences are MNHNS and SASEGT. The CDR3 has 15 residues. V shed 8 bases, J shed 1 base, and the junction held 9 bases outside the gene matches. CDR3 coding DNA: TGTGCCAGCGATTCTCAGGACAGGGCGAACACTGAAGCTTTCTTT. It encodes CASDSQDRANTEAFF.

This clonotype was found many times. Since the library was made to target alpha chains, this beta chain is a stray read and its abundance is not meaningful. The V gene is TRBV20-1, the J gene TRBJ2-5; perhaps TRBD2 as D (6 bases). Trimming stripped 6 bases from V and 1 base from J, with 12 bases between. The CDR3 is 13 amino acids. Germline CDR1 is DFQATT and CDR2 is SNEGSKA (reference sequence). CDR3 protein: CSAVAEIQETQYF. DNA of the CDR3: TGCAGTGCGGTAGCGGAAATCCAAGAGACCCAGTACTTC.

This clonotype was recorded at least ten times. Found in a library prepared for alpha chains, this beta chain is an off-target read, and its abundance has little meaning. J is TRBJ2-2 and V is TRBV5-4; D gene ambiguous. The length of the CDR3 is 15 residues. The V end lost 2 bases, the J end lost 1 base, and 9 bases lay between the germline ends. Germline values: CDR1 SGHNT, CDR2 YYREEE (reference sequence). The CDR3 spells CASSFETVNTGELFF. In nucleotides, the CDR3 is TGTGCCAGCAGCTTCGAGACTGTGAACACCGGGGAGCTGTTTTTT.

This clonotype was seen a handful of times. This beta chain was picked up by a library intended for alpha chains and is off target, so its count carries little meaning. The chain employs TRBV29-1 and TRBJ2-5, with TRBD1 as a possible D gene (6 bases). The CDR3 consists of 13 residues. Germline CDR1 reads SQVTM; CDR2 reads ANQGSEA. The V gene lost 8 bases and the J gene lost 2 bases, with 15 bases spanning the gap. CDR3: CSIAGGQQETQYF. The CDR3 nucleotides are TGCAGCATTGCTGGCGGACAGCAAGAGACCCAGTACTTC.

This clonotype is judged medium-sized (0.01 to 0.1%). Little can be read into the size of this beta chain, an off-target read in a library designed for alpha chains. This chain joins TRBV7-8 and TRBJ1-3; no definite D call. This CDR3 is 15 amino acids long. V lost 5 bases to trimming and J lost 0 bases, with 11 bases between them. The germline V gene has CDR1 SGHVS and CDR2 FQNEAQ. The CDR3 spells CASSKGRASGNTIYF. The CDR3 region has the DNA TGTGCCAGCAGCAAAGGACGGGCCTCTGGAAACACCATATATTTT.

This clonotype was picked up many times. The library was built for alpha chains, so this beta chain is an off-target read and its size means little. The rearrangement links TRBV19 to TRBJ2-2; the match to TRBD2 covers 11 bases. The CDR3 has 16 residues. Germline V gene sequence: CDR1 LNHDA, CDR2 SQIVND (reference sequence). V was pared by 4 bases and J by 5 bases, with 6 bases of the junction left unmatched. The CDR3 sequence is CASSRGLAVKTGELFF. The CDR3 nucleotides read TGTGCCAGTAGTAGGGGACTAGCGGTCAAAACCGGGGAGCTGTTTTTT.